These 15 T cell receptor beta chains came from one sample sequenced in a study of radiation and T cells in renal cell carcinoma. Described time point: baseline pretreatment blood. Described treatment: 15 Gy SBRT to primary tumor, nephrectomy 4 weeks later. TCRdb's table, derived via immunoSEQ multiplex PCR, lists solely in-frame clones and lacks some. This repertoire shows about 49,000 clones, 83% found once; its top ten account for around 29%. The sample here was blood, taken from a patient whose treatment included radiotherapy and nephrectomy. The receptors originated from a woman between 70 and 85 years old with renal cell carcinoma.

The chain has TRBV2 and TRBJ1-2, with D possibly TRBD1 on 6 matching bases. In germline, CDR1 is SNHLY, CDR2 FYNNEI. The CDR3 runs to 13 residues. Trimming pared 7 bases from V and 6 bases from J, leaving 15 bases between. For the CDR3, the DNA is TGTGCCAGCAAGCCGGGGGCAGAGCATGGCTACACCTTC. Its protein product is CASKPGAEHGYTF. The full variable domain, rest sourced from reference TRBV2 and TRBJ1-2, is EPEVTQTPSHQVTQMGQEVILRCVPISNHLYFYWYRQILGQKVEFLVSFYNNEISEKSEIFDDQFSVERPDGSNFTLKIRSTKLEDSAMYFCASKPGAEHGYTFGSGTRLTVV.

In its sample, this clone was seen once. The J gene is TRBJ2-1, the V gene TRBV11-2; 10 bases align to TRBD2. The CDR3 covers 15 residues. Per the germline V gene, CDR1 is SGHAT and CDR2 is FQNNGV. V trimming: 3 bases; J trimming: 8 bases; junction bases outside the gene matches: 7. DNA for the CDR3: TGTGCCAGCAGCTTGCCTAGCGGGAGTGGGTATGAGCAGTTCTTC. It translates to CASSLPSGSGYEQFF.

The chain is built from TRBV7-6 and TRBJ2-5; 10 positions agree with TRBD2. Germline trimming cut 2 bases from V and 5 bases from J; bases unmatched to any gene: 2. The CDR3 has 14 residues. Germline-derived CDR1 and CDR2 are SGHVS and FNYEAQ. The CDR3 reads CASSLTSGEETQYF. CDR3 nucleotide sequence: TGTGCCAGCAGCTTAACTAGCGGGGAGGAGACCCAGTACTTC. Supplemented by reference TRBV7-6 and TRBJ2-5, the full variable domain reads GAGVSQSPRYKVTKRGQDVALRCDPISGHVSLYWYRQALGQGPEFLTYFNYEAQQDKSGLPNDRFSAERPEGSISTLTIQRTEQRDSAMYRCASSLTSGEETQYFGPGTRLLVL.

This clone has just a few counts. The chain recombines TRBV19 with TRBJ2-7; 9 bases line up with TRBD1. The V gene end was trimmed by 4 bases and the J gene end by 6 bases; junction bases not matched to a gene: 7. Germline CDR1 LNHDA, CDR2 SQIVND (reference sequence). This CDR3 spans 14 amino acids. The CDR3 loop is CASSRSGQGREQYF. For the CDR3, the DNA is TGTGCCAGTAGTAGGTCGGGACAGGGTCGCGAGCAGTACTTC.

By sample fraction, this clone is medium-sized. The rearrangement joins TRBV25-1 to TRBJ1-4; maybe TRBD1 (5 bases). V lost 5 bases to trimming and J lost 7 bases, with 17 bases between them. Per germline, CDR1 MGHDK and CDR2 SYGVNS. This CDR3 is 15 amino acids long. The CDR3 DNA reads as TGTGCCAGCAGTAGGCCTGGGGGGGGAAGTGAAAAACTGTTTTTT. Encoded protein: CASSRPGGGSEKLFF.

There are a few counts of this clone. The rearrangement joins TRBV29-1 to TRBJ1-1, with D hard to call. The CDR3 has 11 residues. V was trimmed by 5 bases and J by 5 bases, leaving 9 bases between them. Germline V gives CDR1 SQVTM, CDR2 ANQGSEA. This CDR3 is CSVLGSTEAFF. CDR3 sequence (DNA): TGCAGCGTTCTTGGTTCGACTGAAGCTTTCTTT.

The chain carries TRBV7-2 and TRBJ2-5; D may be TRBD1 (5 bases). Between the trimmed V and J ends, which lost 1 base and 1 base, there was a span of 7 bases. The CDR3 sequence is 14 residues long. Germline V gene data show CDR1 as SGHTA and CDR2 as FQGNSA. CDR3 coding DNA: TGTGCCAGCAGCTTAGGCAGGGTCCAAGAGACCCAGTACTTC. Residues: CASSLGRVQETQYF. Complete variable domain (other parts from reference TRBV7-2 and TRBJ2-5): GAGVSQSPSNKVTEKGKDVELRCDPISGHTALYWYRQSLGQGLEFLIYFQGNSAPDKSGLPSDRFSAERTGGSVSTLTIQRTQQEDSAVYLCASSLGRVQETQYFGPGTRLLVL.

The chain couples TRBV6-5 to TRBJ2-7; TRBD2 matches at 8 bases. V lost 2 bases and J lost 1; bases outside the gene matches: 4. CDR3 length: 15 amino acids. From germline, CDR1 is MNHEY and CDR2 SVGAGI. CDR3 coding DNA: TGTGCCAGCAGTTACATTCAGCGGGAGTCCTACGAGCAGTACTTC. This sequence encodes CASSYIQRESYEQYF.

The chain links TRBV2 to TRBJ2-1; a weak D match, TRBD2 (6 bases). V lost 9 bases and J 3 bases, leaving 12 bases between the germline ends. The CDR3 is 13 amino acids. Germline CDR1 and CDR2: SNHLY and FYNNEI. The CDR3 protein is CASAGTDYNEQFF. As DNA, the CDR3 is TGTGCCAGTGCCGGGACTGACTACAATGAGCAGTTCTTC.

V is TRBV7-8 and J is TRBJ2-1, with TRBD2 as a possible D gene (6 bases). Looked up from germline, CDR1 is SGHVS and CDR2 is FQNEAQ. V lost 5 bases to trimming and J lost 4 bases, with 18 bases between them. This CDR3 spans 16 amino acids. CDR3 sequence: CASSAGGATRYNEQFF. As DNA, the CDR3 is TGTGCCAGCAGCGCTGGCGGGGCCACCCGGTACAATGAGCAGTTCTTC.

Only a few counts were recorded for this clone. The CDR3 DNA follows: TGTGCCAGCACCGGAGGTTGGTACCAAGAGACCCAGTACTTC. Encoded protein: CASTGGWYQETQYF. The chain couples TRBV6-1 to TRBJ2-5; tentative D call: TRBD2 (5 bases). The germline CDR1 and CDR2 sequences are MNHNS and SASEGT. This CDR3 is 14 amino acids long. V dropped 7 bases and J dropped 0 bases, with 12 bases sitting between them.

CDR3 sequence reads: CASSGRGGNQPQHF. The CDR3 DNA is TGTGCCAGCAGCGGGAGGGGAGGCAATCAGCCCCAGCATTTT. The rearrangement joins TRBV5-8 to TRBJ1-5, with TRBD1 as a possible D gene (5 bases). There are 14 residues in the CDR3. V was cut by 4 bases and J by 2 bases, with 10 bases left in between. Per the germline V gene, CDR1 is SGHTS and CDR2 is YDEGEE. The variable domain in full, completed from reference TRBV5-8 and TRBJ1-5, reads EAGVTQSPTHLIKTRGQQATLRCSPISGHTSVYWYQQALGLGLQFLLWYDEGEERNRGNFPPRFSGRQFPNYSSELNVNALELEDSALYLCASSGRGGNQPQHFGDGTRLSIL.

The chain has TRBV5-6 and TRBJ2-1; D remains unclear. Per germline, CDR1 SGHDT and CDR2 YYEEEE. CDR3 length: 11 amino acids. The V end lost 1 base, the J end lost 10 bases, and 6 bases lay between the germline ends. The CDR3 nucleotides read TGTGCCAGCAGCTTGTCAATAGAGCAGTTCTTC. This gives the protein CASSLSIEQFF.

The chain combines TRBV7-3 with TRBJ2-2; 10 nucleotides align to TRBD2. Trimming took 4 bases from V and 6 from J; bases not matched to a gene: 8. The CDR3 length is 16 residues. CDR1 is SGHTA, CDR2 FQGTGA, per germline. CDR3 nucleotides: TGTGCCAGCAGCTCCCAGAGCGGGAGGGCCGCCGGGGAGCTGTTTTTT. Translating gives CASSSQSGRAAGELFF.

This clone was detected only a few times. The rearrangement joins TRBV14 to TRBJ1-1; D possibly corresponds to TRBD1 (6 bases). The CDR3 runs 13 residues. Trimming left V 4 bases short and J 6 bases short, with 12 bases between. The germline V gene has CDR1 SGHDN and CDR2 FVKESK. CDR3 amino acids: CASSLNRDSEAFF. In DNA, the CDR3 is TGTGCCAGCAGCCTAAACAGGGACTCTGAAGCTTTCTTT.